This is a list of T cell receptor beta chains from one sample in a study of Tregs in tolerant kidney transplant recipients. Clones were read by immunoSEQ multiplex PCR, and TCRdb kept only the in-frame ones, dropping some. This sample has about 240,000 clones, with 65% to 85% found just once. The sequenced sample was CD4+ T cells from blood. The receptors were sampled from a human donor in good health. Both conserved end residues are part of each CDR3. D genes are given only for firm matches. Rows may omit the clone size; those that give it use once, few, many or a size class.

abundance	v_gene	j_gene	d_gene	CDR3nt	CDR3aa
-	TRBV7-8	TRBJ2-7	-	TGTGCCAGCAGCCCCCATATAGAGGCGGACTACGAGCAGTACTTC	CASSPHIEADYEQYF
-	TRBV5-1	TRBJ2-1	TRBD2	TGCGCCAGCAGCCCCCGTAGCGGGGGGTCGGATGAGCAGTTCTTC	CASSPRSGGSDEQFF
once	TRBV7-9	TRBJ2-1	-	TGTGCCGTCCGGTCGGCACGCTCCTACAATGAGCAGTTCTTC	CAVRSARSYNEQFF
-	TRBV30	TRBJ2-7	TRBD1	TGTGCCTGGAGTGTCTTGAGGGGACAGAAGAACGAGCAGTACTTC	CAWSVLRGQKNEQYF
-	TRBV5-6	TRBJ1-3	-	TGTGCCAGCAGCTTTCAAACGTACTCTGGAAACACCATATATTTT	CASSFQTYSGNTIYF
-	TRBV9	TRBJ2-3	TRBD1	TGTGCCAGCAGCGACCGTCCCGGGACAGGGGCAGATACGCAGTATTTT	CASSDRPGTGADTQYF
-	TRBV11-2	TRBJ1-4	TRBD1	TGTGCCAGCAGCTCATCCGAGACAGGGGGCTTGGGAGAAAAACTGTTTTTT	CASSSSETGGLGEKLFF
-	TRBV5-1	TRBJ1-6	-	TGCGCCAGCAGCTTGGACGGCTCTAATTCACCCCTCCACTTT	CASSLDGSNSPLHF
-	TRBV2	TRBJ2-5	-	TGTGCCAGCAGTGAAATGGGTTGGGGAGGTCAAGAGACCCAGTACTTC	CASSEMGWGGQETQYF
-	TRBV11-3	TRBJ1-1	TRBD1	TGTGCCAGCAGCTCCGATGGACAGGGGGCGTACACTGAAGCTTTCTTT	CASSSDGQGAYTEAFF
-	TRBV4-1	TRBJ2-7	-	TGTGCCAGCAGCCAAGAAGTAGTCAGGGTGGACGAGCAGTACTTC	CASSQEVVRVDEQYF
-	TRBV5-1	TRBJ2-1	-	TGCGCCAGCAGCTTCGTGTTAGCCCCAAATGAGCAGTTCTTC	CASSFVLAPNEQFF
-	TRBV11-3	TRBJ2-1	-	TGTGCCAGCAGTCCACCAGGGGGGAAATCGCGCAATGAGCAGTTCTTC	CASSPPGGKSRNEQFF
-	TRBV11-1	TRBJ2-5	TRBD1	TGTGCCAGCAGTCCACCGGGACAGGGGAGAGAGACCCAGTACTTC	CASSPPGQGRETQYF
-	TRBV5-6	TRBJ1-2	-	TGTGCCAGCAGCTTTGCAGACTCCAATGGCTACACCTTC	CASSFADSNGYTF
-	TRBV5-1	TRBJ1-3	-	TGCGCCAGCAGACTCGAGGGTTCTGGAAACACCATATATTTT	CASRLEGSGNTIYF
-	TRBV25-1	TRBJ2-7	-	TGTGCCAGCAGTCGTACCCGGCCTCCCTACGAGCAGTACTTC	CASSRTRPPYEQYF